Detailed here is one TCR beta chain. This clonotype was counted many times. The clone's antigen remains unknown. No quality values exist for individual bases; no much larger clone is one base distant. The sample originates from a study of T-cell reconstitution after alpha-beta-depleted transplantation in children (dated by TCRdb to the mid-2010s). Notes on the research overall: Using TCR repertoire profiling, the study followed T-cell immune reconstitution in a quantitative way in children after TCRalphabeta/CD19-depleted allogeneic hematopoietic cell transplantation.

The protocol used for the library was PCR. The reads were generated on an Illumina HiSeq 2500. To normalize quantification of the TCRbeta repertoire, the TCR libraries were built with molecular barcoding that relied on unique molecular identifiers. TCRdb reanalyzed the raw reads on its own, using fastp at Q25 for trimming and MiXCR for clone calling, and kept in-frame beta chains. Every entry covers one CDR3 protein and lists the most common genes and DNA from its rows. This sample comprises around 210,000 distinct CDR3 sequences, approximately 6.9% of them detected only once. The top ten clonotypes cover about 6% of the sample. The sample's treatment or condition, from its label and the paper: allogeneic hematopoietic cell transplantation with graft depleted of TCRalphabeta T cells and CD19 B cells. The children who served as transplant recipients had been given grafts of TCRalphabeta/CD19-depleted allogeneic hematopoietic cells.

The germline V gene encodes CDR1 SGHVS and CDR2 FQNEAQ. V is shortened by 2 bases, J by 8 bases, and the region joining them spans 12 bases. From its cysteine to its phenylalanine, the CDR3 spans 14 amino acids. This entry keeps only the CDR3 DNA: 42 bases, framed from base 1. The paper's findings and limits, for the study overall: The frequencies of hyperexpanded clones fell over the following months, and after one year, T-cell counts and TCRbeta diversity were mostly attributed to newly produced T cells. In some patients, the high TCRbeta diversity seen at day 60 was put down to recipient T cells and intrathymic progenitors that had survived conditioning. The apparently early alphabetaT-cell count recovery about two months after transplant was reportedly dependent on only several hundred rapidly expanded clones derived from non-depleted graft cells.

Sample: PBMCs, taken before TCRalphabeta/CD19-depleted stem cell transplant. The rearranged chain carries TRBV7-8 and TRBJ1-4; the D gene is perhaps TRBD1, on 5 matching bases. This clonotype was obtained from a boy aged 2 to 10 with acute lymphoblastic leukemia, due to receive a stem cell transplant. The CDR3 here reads CASSLITGLEKLFF. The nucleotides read TGTGCCAGCAGCTTAATAACAGGACTGGAAAAACTGTTTTTT.